This note documents a single TCR beta chain sequence. These data belong to a study of T cell changes during pregnancy in multiple sclerosis. CDR3 size: 12 residues. Trimming removed 6 bases at V and 6 bases at J, with 11 bases between. Germline CDR1 reads SNHLY; CDR2 reads FYNNEI. Measured with immunoSEQ multiplex PCR; TCRdb has only the in-frame clones, and not every one. The profile covers about 62,000 clones, with 92% appearing a single time and roughly 2.5% taken by the ten largest. The source was peripheral blood, collected in the second trimester of pregnancy. The chain carries TRBV2 and TRBJ1-2, with TRBD1 as a possible D gene (6 bases). The receptor's source is a female donor in good health, enrolled as a control in a pregnancy study. CDR3 amino acids: CASRGGGDGYTF. The CDR3, as DNA: TGTGCCAGCAGGGGAGGGGGGGATGGCTACACCTTC.